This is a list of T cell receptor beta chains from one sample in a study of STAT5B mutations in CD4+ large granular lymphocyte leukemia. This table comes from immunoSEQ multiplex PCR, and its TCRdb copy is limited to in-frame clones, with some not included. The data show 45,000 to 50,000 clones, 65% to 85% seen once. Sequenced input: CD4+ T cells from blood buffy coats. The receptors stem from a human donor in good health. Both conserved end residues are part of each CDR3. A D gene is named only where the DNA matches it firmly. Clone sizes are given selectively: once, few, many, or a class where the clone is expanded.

CASSLGVAGAEAFF	TGTGCCAGCAGTCTGGGAGTAGCAGGTGCGGAAGCTTTCTTT	.	TRBV6-5	.	TRBJ1-1
CASSPTGGWTEAFF	TGCGCCAGCAGCCCGACAGGGGGCTGGACTGAAGCTTTCTTT	.	TRBV10-2	TRBD1	TRBJ1-1
CASSLRTGGVGSYGYTF	TGTGCCAGCAGCTTACGGACAGGGGGGGTAGGCTCCTATGGCTACACCTTC	few	TRBV7-9	TRBD1	TRBJ1-2
CASSHGARYNSPLHF	TGCGCCAGCAGTCACGGAGCCAGGTATAATTCACCCCTCCACTTT	.	TRBV23-1	.	TRBJ1-6
CSVEGYNEQFF	TGCAGCGTTGAGGGGTACAATGAGCAGTTCTTC	.	TRBV29-1	.	TRBJ2-1
CASSDGGITDTQYF	TGCGCCAGCAGTGATGGCGGGATCACAGATACGCAGTATTTT	.	TRBV10-1	.	TRBJ2-3
CASSRRGDQPQHF	TGTGCCAGCTCCCGCAGAGGCGATCAGCCCCAGCATTTT	.	TRBV18	.	TRBJ1-5
CASSSGTGPTDTQYF	TGTGCCAGCAGCTCCGGGACAGGACCCACAGATACGCAGTATTTT	.	TRBV11-1	TRBD1	TRBJ2-3
CASSLTSGSVNEQFF	TGTGCCAGCAGCCTGACTAGCGGGAGTGTCAATGAGCAGTTCTTC	.	TRBV5-6	TRBD2	TRBJ2-1
CASSRDRGRTNTEAFF	TGTGCCAGCAGCCGGGACAGGGGGCGAACGAACACTGAAGCTTTCTTT	.	TRBV7-3	TRBD1	TRBJ1-1
CASSQNRGRVEKLFF	TGTGCCAGCAGCCAGAACAGGGGGCGCGTTGAAAAACTGTTTTTT	once	TRBV7-6	TRBD1	TRBJ1-4
CASRPGQGGYEQYF	TGTGCCAGCAGGCCGGGACAGGGGGGCTACGAGCAGTACTTC	.	TRBV6-1	TRBD1	TRBJ2-7
CASSGARVSYEQYF	TGCGCCAGCAGTGGGGCAAGAGTTTCCTACGAGCAGTACTTC	.	TRBV10-2	.	TRBJ2-7
CASSSPQETQYF	TGCGCCAGCAGCTCCCCCCAAGAGACCCAGTACTTC	.	TRBV5-1	.	TRBJ2-5
CASSSRVRSGANVLTF	TGTGCCAGCAGCTCCAGGGTTCGCTCTGGGGCCAACGTCCTGACTTTC	.	TRBV7-8	.	TRBJ2-6
CASSLTSGGAVETQYF	TGCGCCAGCAGCTTGACGAGCGGGGGGGCCGTTGAGACCCAGTACTTC	.	TRBV5-1	TRBD2	TRBJ2-5
CASMYTGLNEQFF	TGTGCCAGTATGTACACTGGACTCAATGAGCAGTTCTTC	.	TRBV19	.	TRBJ2-1
CASSPDRGLTEAFF	TGTGCCAGCAGCCCGGACAGGGGGCTCACTGAAGCTTTCTTT	.	TRBV13	TRBD1	TRBJ1-1
CASSAWQGKTNEKLFF	TGTGCCAGCAGCGCTTGGCAGGGGAAAACTAATGAAAAACTGTTTTTT	.	TRBV7-2	.	TRBJ1-4
CASSPTGGWQETQYF	TGTGCCAGCAGTCCCACAGGGGGCTGGCAAGAGACCCAGTACTTC	.	TRBV27	TRBD1	TRBJ2-5
CASSRETSGSGEQYF	TGTGCCAGCAGTCGCGAGACTAGCGGGAGCGGGGAGCAGTACTTC	few	TRBV28	TRBD2	TRBJ2-7
CASSFGQSSYNSPLHF	TGCGCCAGCAGCTTTGGCCAAAGCTCCTATAATTCACCCCTCCACTTT	.	TRBV5-1	.	TRBJ1-6
CASSLGGGRRQTQYF	TGTGCCAGCAGCTTAGGCGGGGGCAGGAGGCAGACCCAGTACTTC	.	TRBV7-9	.	TRBJ2-5